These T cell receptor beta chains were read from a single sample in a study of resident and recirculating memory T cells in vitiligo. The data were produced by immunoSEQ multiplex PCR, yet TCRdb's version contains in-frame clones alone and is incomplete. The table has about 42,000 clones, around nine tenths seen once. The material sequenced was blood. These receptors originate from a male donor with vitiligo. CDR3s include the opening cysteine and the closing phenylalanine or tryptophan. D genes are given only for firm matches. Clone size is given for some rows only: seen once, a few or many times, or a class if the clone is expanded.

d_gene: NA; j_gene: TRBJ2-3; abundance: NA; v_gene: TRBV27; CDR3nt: TGTGCCAGCAGTTTAGGTTACAACACAGATACGCAGTATTTT; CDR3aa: CASSLGYNTDTQYF
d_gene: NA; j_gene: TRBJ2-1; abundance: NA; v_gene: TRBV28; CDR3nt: TGTGCCAGCAGTTTACCAACGGGGTCTGGAAATGAGCAGTTCTTC; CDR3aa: CASSLPTGSGNEQFF
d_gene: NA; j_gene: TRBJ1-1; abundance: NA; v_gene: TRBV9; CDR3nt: TGTGCCAGCTCCACTGGGGGCCGAGGGGCTGAAGCTTTCTTT; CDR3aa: CASSTGGRGAEAFF
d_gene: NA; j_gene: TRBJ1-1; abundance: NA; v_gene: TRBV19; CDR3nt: TGTGCCAGTAGTCCGGGGGTCTCCATGAACACTGAAGCTTTCTTT; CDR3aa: CASSPGVSMNTEAFF
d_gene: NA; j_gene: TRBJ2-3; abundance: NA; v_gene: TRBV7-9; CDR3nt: TGTGCCAGCAGCCCGGGGGCAGATACGCAGTATTTT; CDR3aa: CASSPGADTQYF
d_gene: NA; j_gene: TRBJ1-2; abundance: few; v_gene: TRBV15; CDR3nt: TGTGCCACCAGCAGAGATCGAACAGCTTATGGCTACACCTTC; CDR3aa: CATSRDRTAYGYTF
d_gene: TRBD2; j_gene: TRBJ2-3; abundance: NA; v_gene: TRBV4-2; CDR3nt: TGTGCCAGCAGCCAAGGGGACCTAGCGGGGGGCATCACAGATACGCAGTATTTT; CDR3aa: CASSQGDLAGGITDTQYF
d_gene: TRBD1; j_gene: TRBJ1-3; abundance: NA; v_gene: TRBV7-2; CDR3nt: TGTGCCAGCAGCTTGCAGCAGGGGGCTGCTGGAAACACCATATATTTT; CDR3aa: CASSLQQGAAGNTIYF
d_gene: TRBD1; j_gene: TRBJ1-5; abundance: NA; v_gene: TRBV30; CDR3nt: TGTGCCTGGGGACAGGGTACCCAGCCCCAGCATTTT; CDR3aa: CAWGQGTQPQHF
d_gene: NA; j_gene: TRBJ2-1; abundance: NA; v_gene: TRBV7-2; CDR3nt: TGTGCCAGCAGCCCTCGACAGGCCCACAATGAGCAGTTCTTC; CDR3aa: CASSPRQAHNEQFF
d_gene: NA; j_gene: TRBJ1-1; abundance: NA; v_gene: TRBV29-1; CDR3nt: TGCAGCGTTGGCGAGAACACTGAAGCTTTCTTT; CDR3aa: CSVGENTEAFF
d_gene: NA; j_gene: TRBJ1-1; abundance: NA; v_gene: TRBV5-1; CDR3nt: TGCGCCAGCAGCTTACCGGGACAACAGAACACTGAAGCTTTCTTT; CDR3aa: CASSLPGQQNTEAFF
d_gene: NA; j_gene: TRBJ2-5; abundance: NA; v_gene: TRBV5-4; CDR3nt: TGTGCCAGCAGACTAGGCGAAGGTGAGGAGACCCAGTACTTC; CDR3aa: CASRLGEGEETQYF
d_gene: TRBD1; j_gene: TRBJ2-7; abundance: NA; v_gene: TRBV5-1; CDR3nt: TGCGCCAGCAGCCCCTCTCCGGGACAGCCCTCCTACGAGCAGTACTTC; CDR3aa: CASSPSPGQPSYEQYF
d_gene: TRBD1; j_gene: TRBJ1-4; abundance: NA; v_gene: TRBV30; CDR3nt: TGTGCCTGGAGGGTGGGGACAGGAGAGAAACTGTTTTTT; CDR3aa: CAWRVGTGEKLFF
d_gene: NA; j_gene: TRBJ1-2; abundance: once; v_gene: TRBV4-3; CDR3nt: TGCGCCAGCAGCCCAAACTTTATAACAGGGAGGGATGGCTACACCTTC; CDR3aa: CASSPNFITGRDGYTF
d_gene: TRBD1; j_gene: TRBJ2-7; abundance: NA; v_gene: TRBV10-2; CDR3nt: TGCGCCACAAGACAGGGTTCCAACGAGCAGTACTTC; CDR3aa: CATRQGSNEQYF
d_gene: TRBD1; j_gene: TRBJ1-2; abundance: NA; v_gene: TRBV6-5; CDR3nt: TGTGCCAGCAGCTACAGAGAGACAGGGAACTATGGCTACACCTTC; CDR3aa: CASSYRETGNYGYTF
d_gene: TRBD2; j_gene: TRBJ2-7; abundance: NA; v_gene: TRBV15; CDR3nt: TGTGCCACCAGCACGGGGGGGTCTTCCCTCGAGCAGTACTTC; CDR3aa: CATSTGGSSLEQYF
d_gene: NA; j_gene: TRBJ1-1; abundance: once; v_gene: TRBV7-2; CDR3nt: TGTGCCAGCAGCTTAGTTTACATGAACACTGAAGCTTTCTTT; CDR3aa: CASSLVYMNTEAFF
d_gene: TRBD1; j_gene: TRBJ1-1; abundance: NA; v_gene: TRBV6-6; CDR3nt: TGTGCCAGCAGTCAAGGACAGGGGGGCACTGAAGCTTTCTTT; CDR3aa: CASSQGQGGTEAFF
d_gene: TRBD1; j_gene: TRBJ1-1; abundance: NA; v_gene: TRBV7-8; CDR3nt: TGTGCCAGCAGCTTATGGGTGGTCAGGGGGCGGACTGAAGCTTTCTTT; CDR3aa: CASSLWVVRGRTEAFF
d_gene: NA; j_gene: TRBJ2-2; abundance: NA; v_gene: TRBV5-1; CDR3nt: TGCGCCAGCAGCTTCGGGAAGAACACCGGGGAGCTGTTTTTT; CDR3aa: CASSFGKNTGELFF
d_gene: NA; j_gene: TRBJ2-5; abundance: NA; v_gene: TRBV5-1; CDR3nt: TGCGCCAGCAGCTCGGGACTTCCTTCGGGCCAAGAGACCCAGTACTTC; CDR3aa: CASSSGLPSGQETQYF
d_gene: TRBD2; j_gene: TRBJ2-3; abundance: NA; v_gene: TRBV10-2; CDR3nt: TGCGCCAGCAGTGCTCCGCTAGCGGGGGAACCAGATACGCAGTATTTT; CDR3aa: CASSAPLAGEPDTQYF
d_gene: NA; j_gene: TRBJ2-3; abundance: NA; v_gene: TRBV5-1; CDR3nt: TGCGCCAGCACCCGGGGGTCCGGCACAGATACGCAGTATTTT; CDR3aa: CASTRGSGTDTQYF
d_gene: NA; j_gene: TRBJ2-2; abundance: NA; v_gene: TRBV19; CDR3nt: TGTGCCAGTAGTATCTTCGGTGTCTACGAGAACACCGGGGAGCTGTTTTTT; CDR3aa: CASSIFGVYENTGELFF
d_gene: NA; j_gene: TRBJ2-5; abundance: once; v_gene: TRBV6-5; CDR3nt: TGTGCCAGCAGAATGGAGGGGCTAGAGACCCAGTACTTC; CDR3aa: CASRMEGLETQYF
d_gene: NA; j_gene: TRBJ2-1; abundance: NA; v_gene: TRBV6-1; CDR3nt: TGTGCCACAGTAGGACAGAGGATATACAATGAGCAGTTCTTC; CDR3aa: CATVGQRIYNEQFF
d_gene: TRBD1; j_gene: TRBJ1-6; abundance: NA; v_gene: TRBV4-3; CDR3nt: TGCGCCAGCAGCCAAGACACCTCCGACAGGGTATGGTACCCACCCCTCCACTTT; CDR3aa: CASSQDTSDRVWYPPLHF
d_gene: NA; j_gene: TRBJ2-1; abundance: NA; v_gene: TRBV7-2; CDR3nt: TGTGCCAGCAGCTTAGCGGGGGGGCCGTTCAATGAGCAGTTCTTC; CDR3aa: CASSLAGGPFNEQFF
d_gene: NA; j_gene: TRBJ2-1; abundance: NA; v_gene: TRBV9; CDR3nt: TGTGCCAGCAGCTCTTTTTCGGGTTTCGGGAATGAGCAGTTCTTC; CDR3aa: CASSSFSGFGNEQFF
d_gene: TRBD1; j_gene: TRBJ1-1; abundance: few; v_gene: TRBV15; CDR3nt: TGTGCCACCAGCAGAGGACAGGGGATTACTGAAGCTTTCTTT; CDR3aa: CATSRGQGITEAFF
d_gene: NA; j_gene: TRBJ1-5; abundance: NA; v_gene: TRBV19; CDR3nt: TGTGCCAGTAGTATGGGCCAGGGTGTGAGTCAGCCCCAGCATTTT; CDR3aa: CASSMGQGVSQPQHF
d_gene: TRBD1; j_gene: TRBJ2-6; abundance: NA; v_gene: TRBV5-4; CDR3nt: TGTGCCAGCAGCCCCGGGACAGAGTCATTCCTTCGGGCCAACGTCCTGACTTTC; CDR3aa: CASSPGTESFLRANVLTF
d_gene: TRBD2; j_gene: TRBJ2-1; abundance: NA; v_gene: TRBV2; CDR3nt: TGTGCCAGCTTTTGGACTAGCGGGGGGGCCCACAATGAGCAGTTCTTC; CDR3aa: CASFWTSGGAHNEQFF
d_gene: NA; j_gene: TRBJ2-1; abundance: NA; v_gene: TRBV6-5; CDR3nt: TGTGCCAGCAGTTACTCGGGACAAGCGTTAGGTGAGCAGTTCTTC; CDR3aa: CASSYSGQALGEQFF
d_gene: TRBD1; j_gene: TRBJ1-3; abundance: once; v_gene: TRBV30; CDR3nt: TGTGCCGGTGGGGACAGAAACTCTGGAAACACCATATATTTT; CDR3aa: CAGGDRNSGNTIYF
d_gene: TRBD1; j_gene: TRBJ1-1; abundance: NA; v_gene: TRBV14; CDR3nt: TGTGCCAGCAGTCGGGACAGGGGTGTTCCTGCTTTCTTT; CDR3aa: CASSRDRGVPAFF
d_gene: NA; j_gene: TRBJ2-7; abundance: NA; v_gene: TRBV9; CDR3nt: TGTGCCAGCAGCCCGGGCGGGGCGAACTCCTACGAGCAGTACTTC; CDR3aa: CASSPGGANSYEQYF
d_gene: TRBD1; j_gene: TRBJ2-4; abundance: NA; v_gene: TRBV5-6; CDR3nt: TGTGCCAGCACACAGGGGGCTGGTTTCCCCATTCAGTACTTC; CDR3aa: CASTQGAGFPIQYF
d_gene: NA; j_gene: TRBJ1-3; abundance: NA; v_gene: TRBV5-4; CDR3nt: TGTGCCAGCAGCTTTGGGGCTAGCTCTGGAAACACCATATATTTT; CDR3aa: CASSFGASSGNTIYF
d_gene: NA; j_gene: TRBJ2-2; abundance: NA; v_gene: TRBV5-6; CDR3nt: TGTGCCAGCAACCCGGGACAAGGGAACACCGGGGAGCTGTTTTTT; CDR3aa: CASNPGQGNTGELFF
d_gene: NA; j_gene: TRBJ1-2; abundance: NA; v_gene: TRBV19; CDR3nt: TGTGCCAGTGAGGGAAACTATGGCTACACCTTC; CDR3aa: CASEGNYGYTF
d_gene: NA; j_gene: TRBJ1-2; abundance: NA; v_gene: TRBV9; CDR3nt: TGTGCCAGCAGCGTAGGGACATTTTCTGGCTACACCTTC; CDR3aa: CASSVGTFSGYTF
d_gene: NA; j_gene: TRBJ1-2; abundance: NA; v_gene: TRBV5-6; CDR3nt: TGTGCCAGCAGCTTAGAACAGCTTAACTATGGCTACACCTTC; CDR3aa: CASSLEQLNYGYTF
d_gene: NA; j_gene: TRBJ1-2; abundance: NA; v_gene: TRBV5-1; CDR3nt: TGCGCCAGCAGCTTGGGGGGCAGGGCGGTGATCTATGGCTACACCTTC; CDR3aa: CASSLGGRAVIYGYTF
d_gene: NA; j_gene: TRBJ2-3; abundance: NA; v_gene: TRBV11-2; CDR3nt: TGTGCCAGCAGCTTAGGTGGGGGACACACAGATACGCAGTATTTT; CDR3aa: CASSLGGGHTDTQYF
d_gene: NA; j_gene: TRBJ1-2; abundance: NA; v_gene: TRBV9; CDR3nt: TGTGCCAGCAGCGTACGACTTTCTGGTCCCTATGGCTACACCTTC; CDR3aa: CASSVRLSGPYGYTF
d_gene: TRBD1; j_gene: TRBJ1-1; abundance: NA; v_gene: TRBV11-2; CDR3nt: TGTGCCAGCAGCTTAGGATGGGGACAGGGGATTACTGAAGCTTTCTTT; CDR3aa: CASSLGWGQGITEAFF
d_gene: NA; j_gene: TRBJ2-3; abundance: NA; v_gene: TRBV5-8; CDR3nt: TGTGCCAGCAGCTCTCCCCAAGGAGGGAATCAAGCAGATACGCAGTATTTT; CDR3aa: CASSSPQGGNQADTQYF
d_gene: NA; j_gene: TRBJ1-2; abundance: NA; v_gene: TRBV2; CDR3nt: TGTGCCAGCAGTGAATATTCCCATGGCTACACCTTC; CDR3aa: CASSEYSHGYTF
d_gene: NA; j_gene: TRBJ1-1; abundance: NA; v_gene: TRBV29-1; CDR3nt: TGCAGCGTTGAGGCAGGGGTTGCTGAAGCTTTCTTT; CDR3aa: CSVEAGVAEAFF
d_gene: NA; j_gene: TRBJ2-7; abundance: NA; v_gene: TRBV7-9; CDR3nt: TGTGCCAGCAGCTACGCGACCTACGAGCAGTACTTC; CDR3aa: CASSYATYEQYF
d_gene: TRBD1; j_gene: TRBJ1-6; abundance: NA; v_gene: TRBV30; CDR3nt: TGTGCTGCAACAGGGGCGAGCTCCTATAATTCACCCCTCCACTTT; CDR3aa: CAATGASSYNSPLHF